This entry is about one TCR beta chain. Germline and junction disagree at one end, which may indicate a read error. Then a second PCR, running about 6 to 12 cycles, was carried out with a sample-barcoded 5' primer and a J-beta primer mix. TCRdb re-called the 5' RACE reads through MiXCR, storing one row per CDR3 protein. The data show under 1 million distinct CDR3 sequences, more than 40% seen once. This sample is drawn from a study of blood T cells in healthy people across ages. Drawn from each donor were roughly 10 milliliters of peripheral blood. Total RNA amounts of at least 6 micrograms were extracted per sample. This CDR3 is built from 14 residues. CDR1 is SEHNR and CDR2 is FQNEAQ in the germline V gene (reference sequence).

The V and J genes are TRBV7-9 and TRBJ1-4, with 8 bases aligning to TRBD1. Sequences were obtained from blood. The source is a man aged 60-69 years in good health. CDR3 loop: CAGSRTGTDEKLFF. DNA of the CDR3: TGTGCCGGCAGCCGGACAGGGACCGATGAAAAACTGTTTTTT.